The next 10 T cell receptor beta chains were all read from a single sample in a study of blood T cells in healthy people across ages. Through a sample-barcoded 5' primer and a J-beta primer mix, a second PCR was run for roughly 6 to 12 cycles. A single record per CDR3 protein comes from TCRdb applying MiXCR to the 5' RACE reads. Of 1.5 million to 2 million distinct CDR3 sequences in the sample, less than 50% were seen once. The sample was blood. All receptors derive from a woman aged 40-49 years in good health.

This clonotype came up a few times. This chain connects TRBV13 to TRBJ2-7, with 7 bases matching TRBD1. The germline V gene has CDR1 PRHDT and CDR2 FYEKMQ (reference sequence). J was trimmed by 3 bases and V by 2 bases; bases with no gene match: 7. The CDR3 has 15 residues. The CDR3 DNA is TGTGCCAGCAGCTTATCTAGACAGGGCTTCTACGAGCAGTACTTC. Protein: CASSLSRQGFYEQYF. The entire variable domain, with the rest obtained from reference TRBV13 and TRBJ2-7, is as follows: AAGVIQSPRHLIKEKRETATLKCYPIPRHDTVYWYQQGPGQDPQFLISFYEKMQSDKGSIPDRFSAQQFSDYHSELNMSSLELGDSALYFCASSLSRQGFYEQYFGPGTRLTVT.

V gene TRBV27 combines with J gene TRBJ1-1; 7 bases match TRBD1. The V and J ends lost 6 bases and 5 bases, in that order; junction bases with no gene match: 12. The CDR3 spans 15 residues. Germline V gene data show CDR1 as MNHEY and CDR2 as SMNVEV (reference sequence). CDR3 region: CASRNRQGMSTEAFF. The CDR3, as DNA: TGTGCCAGCAGAAATCGACAGGGTATGAGTACTGAAGCTTTCTTT.

This clonotype turned up a few times. The chain's CDR3 is CASSQSHGTSAYNEQFF. Here the CDR3 DNA reads TGCGCCAGCAGCCAAAGCCACGGGACTAGCGCGTACAATGAGCAGTTCTTC. The gene calls are TRBV4-1 and TRBJ2-1; 10 nucleotides line up with TRBD2. CDR3 length: 17 residues. CDR1 and CDR2 from the germline V gene are MGHRA and YSYEKL. V was pared by 2 bases and J by 4 bases, with 8 bases of the junction left unmatched.

J is TRBJ2-4 and V is TRBV20-1, with D perhaps TRBD1 or TRBD2 (5 bases each). The CDR3 loop spans 18 amino acids. Germline V gene data show CDR1 as DFQATT and CDR2 as SNEGSKA (reference sequence). V was shortened by 6 bases and J by 0 bases, with 24 bases between the two germline ends. CDR3 in amino acids: CSATGGGETTLAKNIQYF. The DNA for the CDR3 is TGCAGTGCCACAGGAGGTGGAGAAACAACTCTAGCCAAAAACATTCAGTACTTC.

V and J are TRBV6-1 and TRBJ2-1; tentative D call: TRBD2 (7 bases). Trimming shortened V by 3 bases and J by 10 bases, and 19 bases separated the two germline ends. Germline V gene sequence: CDR1 MNHNS, CDR2 SASEGT. CDR3 length equals 15 residues. The CDR3 spells CASSDGGPTTIEQFF. The CDR3 nucleotides read TGTGCCAGCAGTGACGGGGGGCCGACTACAATCGAGCAGTTCTTC.

This rearrangement joins TRBV7-2 to TRBJ2-3, with 8 bases aligning to TRBD1. The CDR3 is 18 residues long. The J segment lost 2 bases and the V segment lost 0 bases, leaving 10 bases of the junction unmatched. CDR1 and CDR2 (germline): SGHTA, FQGNSA. CDR3 residues: CASSLAVGRGPDTDTQYF. The DNA of the CDR3 is TGTGCCAGCAGCTTAGCGGTAGGCAGGGGGCCTGACACAGATACGCAGTATTTT.

This rearrangement joins TRBV11-2 to TRBJ2-1; weak D call: TRBD2 (7 bases). Germline V gene data show CDR1 as SGHAT and CDR2 as FQNNGV. The CDR3 contains 18 residues. V lost 0 bases, J lost 8 bases, and 23 bases lay in between. The CDR3 sequence: CASSLDRQEGGPKYEQFF. CDR3 bases: TGTGCCAGCAGCTTAGATCGTCAAGAGGGGGGGCCAAAATATGAGCAGTTCTTC. The complete variable domain, with remaining parts taken from reference TRBV11-2 and TRBJ2-1, reads EAGVAQSPRYKIIEKRQSVAFWCNPISGHATLYWYQQILGQGPKLLIQFQNNGVVDDSQLPKDRFSAERLKGVDSTLKIQPAKLEDSAVYLCASSLDRQEGGPKYEQFFGPGTRLTVL.

CDR3 sequence (DNA): TGTGCCAGCAGCTTGGTTCAGGCGTCCTACGAGCAGTACTTC. Protein: CASSLVQASYEQYF. This sequence joins TRBV5-6 and TRBJ2-7, with D hard to call. The CDR3 consists of 14 residues. In germline, CDR1 is SGHDT, CDR2 YYEEEE. With 0 bases removed from V and 1 base from J, the gap between germline ends came to 8 bases. Supplemented by reference TRBV5-6 and TRBJ2-7, the full variable domain reads DAGVTQSPTHLIKTRGQQVTLRCSPKSGHDTVSWYQQALGQGPQFIFQYYEEEERQRGNFPDRFSGHQFPNYSSELNVNALLLGDSALYLCASSLVQASYEQYFGPGTRLTVT.

The chain combines TRBV28 with TRBJ1-5; D is perhaps TRBD1 (5 bases). Between the trimmed V and J ends, which lost 7 bases and 6 bases, there was a span of 10 bases. In germline, CDR1 is MDHEN, CDR2 SYDVKM. The CDR3 totals 12 residues. The CDR3 sequence is CASNQGGQPQHF. CDR3 sequence (DNA): TGTGCCAGCAACCAGGGTGGTCAGCCCCAGCATTTT.

The V call is TRBV24-1, the J call TRBJ2-1, with D uncertain. This CDR3 contains 12 residues. V lost 4 bases and J lost 9, with 9 bases in between. Per germline, CDR1 KGHDR and CDR2 SFDVKD. CDR3: CATSEGRVEQFF. Here the CDR3 DNA reads TGTGCCACCAGTGAAGGAAGGGTTGAGCAGTTCTTC.